This T cell receptor (beta chain) was profiled in a study of blood T cells in healthy people across ages. At least ten counts were recorded for this clonotype. The CDR3 extends over 15 amino acids. The germline CDR1 and CDR2 sequences are SGDLS and YYNGEE. The V segment lost 0 bases and the J segment 9 bases; nucleotides outside the gene matches: 7. The use of a sample-barcoded 5' primer and a J-beta primer mix characterized a second PCR of about 6 to 12 cycles. One entry per CDR3 protein, called by TCRdb with MiXCR from the 5' RACE reads. The table lists some 940,000 distinct CDR3 sequences, around 29% of them singletons, with roughly a tenth in the top ten. The sample was also reused in another study, on T cells of mothers and their children.

Sequencing input: blood. The chain is built from TRBV9 and TRBJ2-1; TRBD2 aligns across 9 bases. The receptor's source is a woman between 40 and 55 years old in good health. CDR3 sequence: CASSVGTSVSLEQFF. CDR3 nucleotides: TGTGCCAGCAGCGTAGGGACTAGCGTATCCCTTGAGCAGTTCTTC.